This T cell receptor beta chain was observed in a study of blood T cell repertoires in COVID-19. Study details: Researchers got acute and convalescent COVID-19 samples from the United States, Italy and Spain. T cells, B-cell-depleted T cells, or PBMCs provided the cDNA or gDNA that served as material.

The CDR3 is 15 residues long. Per the germline V gene, CDR1 is SEHNR and CDR2 is FQNEAQ (reference sequence). V dropped 5 bases and J dropped 6 bases, with 17 bases sitting between them. This clone was observed a handful of times. Methods used by the authors: Amplified reference gene primers provided the basis for estimating nucleated cell counts. TCRdb's copy holds only in-frame clones and misses some; the assay was immunoSEQ multiplex PCR. Clone size and the V and J calls come from that table; the DNA yielded D and trimming. The table records 150,000 to 200,000 clones, 88% of them present only once.

The V call is TRBV7-9, the J call TRBJ2-1, with a weak D call TRBD2 (5 bases). The receptor's source is a man aged 35-49 years with active or convalescent COVID-19. The sample comprised peripheral blood. Here the CDR3 DNA reads TGTGCCAGCAGCCCTGCTCGGGCCGAGGGCAATGAGCAGTTCTTC. Protein sequence: CASSPARAEGNEQFF. Based on the CDR3 plus reference TRBV7-9 and TRBJ2-1, the full variable domain is DTGVSQNPRHKITKRGQNVTFRCDPISEHNRLYWYRQTLGQGPEFLTYFQNEAQLEKSRLLSDRFSAERPKGSFSTLEIQRTEQGDSAMYLCASSPARAEGNEQFFGPGTRLTVL.